This T cell receptor beta chain was profiled in a study of T cells in Graves' hyperthyroidism and ophthalmopathy (dated by TCRdb to the late 2010s). Describing the broader study: Peripheral blood was collected at initial diagnosis, before any treatment. After sampling, hyperthyroidism patients received methimazole starting at 30 mg daily, and ophthalmopathy patients received high-dose intravenous methylprednisolone. For training and testing, the 100 patients in the discovery cohort were randomly divided in a 7:3 ratio. TCR V-J signatures able to tell the groups apart were searched for in a discovery cohort of 100 patients, of whom about 40 had Graves' ophthalmopathy and some 60 had stable Graves' hyperthyroidism. In more than five Graves' hyperthyroidism patients, the study also compared T-cell repertoires from thyroid tissue with T-cell repertoires from blood. Whether ophthalmopathy could be predicted prospectively was tested in an independent validation cohort made up of 18 to 20 hyperthyroidism patients plus 17 patients who later progressed to ophthalmopathy. The paper reports TCR Vbeta CDR3 sequencing of some 140 peripheral blood samples: approximately 43 ophthalmopathy, some 80 hyperthyroidism and about 17 progressor patients. What the research found in general, with its limitations: A 13 V-J signature model separated ophthalmopathy from stable hyperthyroidism, with around 90% sensitivity and 81% to 82% specificity in cross-validation and 80%/75% in testing. In validation, the model predicted progression to ophthalmopathy a median of 6.5 months before onset, with roughly 70% sensitivity and roughly 77% specificity. Sample size was not statistically predetermined, and blinding of investigators to group allocation was not performed. Most expanded thyroid clonotypes (frequency above 0.001) were also detected in blood, suggesting blood repertoires may reflect thyroid immune responses.

This clonotype was counted many times. No antigen is known for it. One base away there is no much larger clone; base qualities are not given. From a lookup of the germline V gene, CDR1 and CDR2 are SGHAT and FQNNGV. Trimming leaves V shorter by 0 bases and J shorter by 8 bases, with the junction holding 5 bases beyond the gene matches. The CDR3 spans 14 residues, from the cysteine through the phenylalanine. Only CDR3 DNA is held: 42 bases, read in frame from base 1. In the ophthalmopathy patients, disease was moderately to severely active, with a Clinical Activity Score of 3 or more, a NOSPECS grade of 4 or more, and a duration of less than 3 months. The study excluded patients with uncontrolled infections, other autoimmune diseases, pregnancy or lactation. Diagnoses were based on clinical symptoms, serum thyroxine and TRAb, thyroid ultrasound and orbital computed tomography. PBMCs were separated from roughly 9.3 ml of fresh peripheral blood using Ficoll-Paque density gradient centrifugation. Total RNA was extracted with Trizol reagent, and quality was checked on an Agilent 2100 Bioanalyzer.

The TCR beta CDR3 regions were amplified from the RNA transcripts. The TCR CDR3 was subjected to a first round of RT-PCR using the HTBI primer set and the Qiagen OneStep RT-PCR kit. The libraries were constructed in a second round of multiplex PCR and then size-selected and purified. The libraries were sequenced on an Illumina HiSeq2000 using paired-end 100 bp reads. For the original study's pipeline: SOAPnuke was used to process the raw data, with reads discarded if the reads contained adapters or uncalled bases, had a mean Phred below 15, or lacked an exact constant-primer or identifier match. COPE v1.2.5 was used to merge the high-quality paired reads, and each unique nucleotide sequence was defined as a clonotype. MiTCR v1.1 was used to align the clonotypes against IMGT TRBV, TRBD and TRBJ reference segments. The analysis was restricted to V-J combinations with a frequency above 0.0001, which together covered 99% to 99.2% of the repertoires. The TCS score was defined as F50 (clonal expansion) divided by E x V (chaos), with BLOSUM62-based TCRdist calculated between CDR3 peptides within each V-J. Welch's t-statistics and random forest reduced around 510 V-J features to 10 to 15, which were used in a naive Bayes classifier (R e1071). The similarity between thyroid and blood repertoires was quantified using the Morisita-Horn index. TCRdb trimmed the raw reads at Q25, called clones with MiXCR and kept productive beta chains. Rows matching on CDR3 protein sequence are summarized as one entry with the most common DNA and genes. The V and J calls were determined by TCRdb, not by the authors. The sample yields more than 500,000 distinct CDR3 sequences; roughly 15% were counted once. Around 4.1% of the sample rests with the top ten.

The sequence derives from a middle-aged woman with Graves' ophthalmopathy. The chain joins TRBV11-2 to TRBJ1-2, and 8 junctional nucleotides match TRBD1. The sample consisted of blood. The nucleotides read TGTGCCAGCAGCTTAGACAGGACAGGGAGCGGCTACACCTTC. Its protein reads: CASSLDRTGSGYTF.